These T cell receptor beta chains were read from a single sample in a study of regulatory T cells in long-lasting Graves disease. Using its own MiXCR run on the multiplex PCR reads, TCRdb lists one record per CDR3 protein. Here the sample spans about 460,000 distinct CDR3 sequences, about 15% being singletons. A further study also used this sample, focusing on T cells in Graves' hyperthyroidism and ophthalmopathy.

The sequenced sample was peripheral blood mononuclear cells (PBMCs), obtained at new diagnosis, from a patient treated with antithyroid drugs. The receptor source for this set is a woman aged 50 to 60 with Graves disease. CDR3s include the opening cysteine and the closing phenylalanine or tryptophan. The D gene is left open where the match is weak. Not all rows give a size; the values are once, few, many and, for expanded clones, a class.

V: TRBV9
D: NA
J: TRBJ2-3
size: NA
CDR3: CASSPVEDTQYF
DNA: TGTGCCAGCAGCCCGGTGGAAGATACGCAGTATTTT

V: TRBV18
D: NA
J: TRBJ2-1
size: once
CDR3: CASSPNPDYNEQSF
DNA: TGTGCCAGCTCACCAAATCCGGACTACAATGAGCAGTCCTTC

V: TRBV13
D: TRBD2
J: TRBJ2-1
size: few
CDR3: CASSLAFWRETTYNEQFF
DNA: TGTGCCAGCAGCTTAGCTTTTTGGCGGGAGACCACCTACAATGAGCAGTTCTTC

V: TRBV27
D: TRBD1
J: TRBJ1-5
size: many
CDR3: CASSVQGVRSNQPQHF
DNA: TGTGCCAGCAGTGTACAGGGGGTTCGGAGCAATCAGCCCCAGCATTTT

V: TRBV20-1
D: NA
J: TRBJ2-1
size: many
CDR3: CSARDPRRQGKNEQFF
DNA: TGCAGTGCTAGAGATCCCCGCCGGCAGGGCAAGAATGAGCAGTTCTTC

V: TRBV5-5
D: NA
J: TRBJ2-7
size: NA
CDR3: CATRIGGSYEQYF
DNA: TGTGCCACCCGCATAGGAGGCTCCTACGAGCAGTACTTC

V: TRBV7-8
D: NA
J: TRBJ2-5
size: few
CDR3: CASSTNRGGETQYF
DNA: TGTGCCAGCAGCACCAACAGGGGAGGGGAGACCCAGTACTTC

V: TRBV11-2
D: TRBD2
J: TRBJ2-5
size: many
CDR3: CASSLLAGQETQYF
DNA: TGTGCCAGCAGCTTACTAGCGGGGCAAGAGACCCAGTACTTC

V: TRBV11-3
D: NA
J: TRBJ2-1
size: many
CDR3: CASSSTPGPTYNEQFF
DNA: TGTGCCAGCAGCTCCACACCGGGACCGACCTACAATGAGCAGTTCTTC

V: TRBV2
D: TRBD1
J: TRBJ1-5
size: many
CDR3: CASSKGQGNNQPQHF
DNA: TGTGCCAGCAGTAAGGGACAGGGTAACAATCAGCCCCAGCATTTT

V: TRBV18
D: TRBD2
J: TRBJ2-7
size: NA
CDR3: CASSPGTSGMGEQYF
DNA: TGTGCCAGCTCACCAGGGACTAGCGGGATGGGGGAGCAGTACTTC

V: TRBV20-1
D: NA
J: TRBJ2-7
size: many
CDR3: CSARDWDYTGEQYF
DNA: TGCAGTGCTAGAGATTGGGACTATACAGGGGAGCAGTACTTC

V: TRBV29-1
D: TRBD2
J: TRBJ2-3
size: NA
CDR3: CSVEPPLGLAGGPRTDTQYF
DNA: TGCAGCGTTGAGCCCCCACTCGGACTAGCGGGAGGGCCTCGCACAGATACGCAGTATTTT

V: TRBV2
D: NA
J: TRBJ1-2
size: many
CDR3: CASKTNYGYTF
DNA: TGTGCCAGCAAAACTAACTATGGCTACACCTTC

V: TRBV28
D: TRBD2
J: TRBJ2-5
size: NA
CDR3: CVSSLNPRTSEETQYF
DNA: TGTGTCAGCAGTTTAAACCCTCGGACTAGCGAAGAGACCCAGTACTTC

V: TRBV5-1
D: TRBD2
J: TRBJ2-3
size: many
CDR3: CASSGTALYTDTQYF
DNA: TGTGCCAGCAGCGGGACTGCCCTTTACACAGATACGCAGTATTTT

V: TRBV27
D: TRBD1
J: TRBJ1-1
size: few
CDR3: CASSLSETGENTEAFF
DNA: TGTGCCAGCAGTTTATCGGAGACAGGGGAGAACACTGAAGCTTTCTTT

V: TRBV28
D: NA
J: TRBJ2-1
size: many
CDR3: CASSFLFGTPSSYNEQFF
DNA: TGTGCCAGCAGTTTTCTCTTTGGGACACCCAGCTCCTACAATGAGCAGTTCTTC

V: TRBV6-1
D: NA
J: TRBJ1-2
size: many
CDR3: CASNRDDYGYTF
DNA: TGTGCCAGCAACAGGGATGACTATGGCTACACCTTC

V: TRBV7-9
D: NA
J: TRBJ2-3
size: NA
CDR3: CASSLGAFPTDTQYF
DNA: TGTGCCAGCAGCTTAGGAGCGTTCCCCACAGATACGCAGTATTTT

V: TRBV19
D: NA
J: TRBJ2-2
size: many
CDR3: CASRVNQNTGELFF
DNA: TGTGCCAGTAGGGTAAACCAAAACACCGGGGAGCTGTTTTTT

V: TRBV28
D: NA
J: TRBJ2-1
size: many
CDR3: CASSLGVGQFF
DNA: TGTGCCAGCAGCCTAGGGGTAGGGCAGTTCTTC

V: TRBV5-1
D: NA
J: TRBJ2-1
size: many
CDR3: CASSLAQGRPYNEQFF
DNA: TGCGCCAGCAGCTTGGCCCAGGGGCGTCCCTACAATGAGCAGTTCTTC

V: TRBV18
D: TRBD2
J: TRBJ2-2
size: many
CDR3: CASSPLAGDTGELFF
DNA: TGTGCCAGCAGCCCACTAGCGGGAGACACCGGGGAGCTGTTTTTT

V: TRBV5-1
D: NA
J: TRBJ2-4
size: few
CDR3: CASSLVPGKNIQYF
DNA: TGCGCCAGCAGCTTGGTTCCAGGAAAAAACATTCAGTACTTC

V: TRBV5-5
D: TRBD2
J: TRBJ2-1
size: NA
CDR3: CASSGVRPGGPPISYNEQFF
DNA: TGTGCCAGCAGCGGAGTCCGGCCGGGGGGGCCGCCGATTTCCTACAATGAGCAGTTCTTC

V: TRBV7-2
D: NA
J: TRBJ2-1
size: NA
CDR3: CASSPGVAAYNGQFF
DNA: TGTGCCAGCAGCCCCGGGGTAGCGGCGTACAATGGGCAGTTCTTC

V: TRBV5-1
D: NA
J: TRBJ2-1
size: NA
CDR3: CASSILGGNEQFF
DNA: TGCGCCAGCAGCATTCTAGGGGGCAATGAGCAGTTCTTC

V: TRBV18
D: TRBD2
J: TRBJ2-1
size: few
CDR3: CASSPSGLETYNERFF
DNA: TGTGCCAGCTCACCATCGGGACTAGAGACCTACAATGAGCGGTTCTTC

V: TRBV20-1
D: NA
J: TRBJ2-7
size: NA
CDR3: CSARDQGAYEQYF
DNA: TGCAGTGCTAGAGATCAGGGAGCCTACGAGCAGTACTTC

V: TRBV13
D: NA
J: TRBJ2-7
size: many
CDR3: CASSPTVGAYEQYF
DNA: TGTGCCAGCAGCCCAACAGTGGGTGCCTACGAGCAGTACTTC

V: TRBV5-5
D: TRBD1
J: TRBJ2-7
size: NA
CDR3: CASSLRDRGPDF
DNA: TGTGCCAGCAGCTTGCGGGACAGGGGCCCGGACTTC

V: TRBV7-8
D: NA
J: TRBJ1-2
size: NA
CDR3: CASSSLRTGGWENGYTF
DNA: TGTGCCAGCAGCAGTCTTAGGACGGGGGGATGGGAAAATGGCTACACCTTC

V: TRBV19
D: NA
J: TRBJ1-1
size: few
CDR3: CASSMETRNTEAFF
DNA: TGTGCCAGTAGTATGGAGACACGGAACACTGAAGCTTTCTTT

V: TRBV28
D: NA
J: TRBJ2-7
size: few
CDR3: CASRSPQGKYEQYF
DNA: TGTGCCAGCAGATCCCCACAGGGAAAATACGAGCAGTACTTC

V: TRBV18
D: NA
J: TRBJ2-2
size: few
CDR3: CASSPLQGTGELFF
DNA: TGTGCCAGCTCACCTCTCCAGGGGACCGGGGAGCTGTTTTTT

V: TRBV9
D: NA
J: TRBJ2-7
size: few
CDR3: CASSLESGTPYEQYF
DNA: TGTGCCAGCAGCCTCGAATCGGGAACTCCCTACGAGCAGTACTTC

V: TRBV12-3/TRBV12-4
D: TRBD1
J: TRBJ2-7
size: NA
CDR3: CASSFRTGVAEQYF
DNA: TGTGCCAGCAGTTTCAGGACAGGGGTCGCCGAGCAGTACTTC

V: TRBV29-1
D: NA
J: TRBJ1-3
size: NA
CDR3: CSVVKTGSGSTIYF
DNA: TGCAGCGTTGTTAAGACAGGCTCTGGAAGCACCATATATTTT

V: TRBV28
D: NA
J: TRBJ1-1
size: many
CDR3: CASSLPWRDMNTEAFF
DNA: TGTGCCAGCAGTTTACCTTGGAGGGATATGAACACTGAAGCTTTCTTT

V: TRBV9
D: NA
J: TRBJ2-1
size: many
CDR3: CASSVASGNNEQFF
DNA: TGTGCCAGCAGCGTAGCGTCGGGAAACAATGAGCAGTTCTTC

V: TRBV20-1
D: TRBD1
J: TRBJ2-7
size: few
CDR3: CSAPGQGASYEQYF
DNA: TGCAGTGCACCCGGACAGGGGGCCTCCTACGAGCAGTACTTC

V: TRBV3-1
D: TRBD1
J: TRBJ2-5
size: many
CDR3: CASSQVPQGAGETQYF
DNA: TGTGCCAGCAGCCAAGTTCCCCAGGGGGCAGGGGAGACCCAGTACTTC

V: TRBV5-1
D: NA
J: TRBJ2-1
size: NA
CDR3: CASREGDEQFF
DNA: TGCGCCAGCAGGGAAGGTGATGAGCAGTTCTTC

V: TRBV6-2/TRBV6-3
D: NA
J: TRBJ2-1
size: many
CDR3: CASSSGPNEQFF
DNA: TGTGCCAGCAGCTCAGGCCCCAATGAGCAGTTCTTC

V: TRBV6-2/TRBV6-3
D: NA
J: TRBJ1-4
size: NA
CDR3: CASSYSSGSQTATNEKLFF
DNA: TGTGCCAGCAGTTACTCGTCGGGATCCCAAACTGCAACTAATGAAAAACTGTTTTTT

V: TRBV20-1
D: NA
J: TRBJ2-1
size: many
CDR3: CSARAEALGYNEQFF
DNA: TGCAGTGCTAGAGCGGAGGCCCTGGGTTACAATGAGCAGTTCTTC

V: TRBV27
D: TRBD2
J: TRBJ2-5
size: many
CDR3: CASSKRTSGRAYF
DNA: TGTGCCAGCAGTAAACGGACTAGCGGGAGGGCCTACTTC

V: TRBV10-3
D: TRBD2
J: TRBJ2-1
size: NA
CDR3: CAISESGTSGRSNEQFF
DNA: TGTGCCATCAGTGAGTCCGGGACTAGCGGGAGGAGTAATGAGCAGTTCTTC

V: TRBV2
D: TRBD1
J: TRBJ2-2
size: many
CDR3: CASKWDPRDRESTGELFF
DNA: TGTGCCAGCAAATGGGACCCCCGGGACAGGGAGTCGACCGGGGAGCTGTTTTTT

V: TRBV6-1
D: NA
J: TRBJ2-7
size: many
CDR3: CASKRLGAAQYF
DNA: TGTGCCAGCAAACGGCTCGGGGCGGCGCAGTACTTC

V: TRBV20-1
D: TRBD2
J: TRBJ2-1
size: many
CDR3: CSASPGLAVNEQFF
DNA: TGCAGTGCTAGTCCGGGACTAGCGGTTAATGAGCAGTTCTTC

V: TRBV9
D: NA
J: TRBJ1-2
size: many
CDR3: CASSVGAENYGYTF
DNA: TGTGCCAGCAGCGTAGGGGCAGAGAACTATGGCTACACCTTC

V: TRBV7-8
D: TRBD2
J: TRBJ2-7
size: many
CDR3: CASSPRRTSRYEQYF
DNA: TGTGCCAGCAGCCCGAGACGGACTAGCCGGTACGAGCAGTACTTC